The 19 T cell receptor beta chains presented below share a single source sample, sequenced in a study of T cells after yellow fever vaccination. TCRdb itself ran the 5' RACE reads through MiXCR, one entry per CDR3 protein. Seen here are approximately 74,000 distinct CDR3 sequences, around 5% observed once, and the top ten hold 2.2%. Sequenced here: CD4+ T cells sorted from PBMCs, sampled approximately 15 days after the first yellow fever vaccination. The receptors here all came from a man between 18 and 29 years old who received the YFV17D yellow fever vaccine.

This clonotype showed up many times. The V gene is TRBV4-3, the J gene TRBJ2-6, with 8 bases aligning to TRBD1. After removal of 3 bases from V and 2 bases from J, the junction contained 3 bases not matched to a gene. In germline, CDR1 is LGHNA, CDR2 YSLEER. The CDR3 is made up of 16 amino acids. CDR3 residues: CASSHGQGTGANVLTF. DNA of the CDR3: TGCGCCAGCAGCCACGGACAGGGAACTGGGGCCAACGTCCTGACTTTC.

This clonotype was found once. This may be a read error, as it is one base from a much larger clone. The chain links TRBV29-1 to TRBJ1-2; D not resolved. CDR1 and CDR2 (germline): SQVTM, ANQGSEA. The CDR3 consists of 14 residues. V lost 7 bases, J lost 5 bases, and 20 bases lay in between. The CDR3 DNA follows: TGCAGCGCTCAGGAACAAAACGGGGAGTATGGCTACACCTTC. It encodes CSAQEQNGEYGYTF.

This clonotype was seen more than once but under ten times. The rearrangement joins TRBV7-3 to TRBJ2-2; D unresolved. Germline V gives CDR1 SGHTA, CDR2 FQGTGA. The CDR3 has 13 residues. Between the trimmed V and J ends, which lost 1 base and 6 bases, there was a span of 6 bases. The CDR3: CASSLNLAGELFF. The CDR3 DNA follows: TGTGCCAGCAGCTTAAACTTGGCCGGGGAGCTGTTTTTT.

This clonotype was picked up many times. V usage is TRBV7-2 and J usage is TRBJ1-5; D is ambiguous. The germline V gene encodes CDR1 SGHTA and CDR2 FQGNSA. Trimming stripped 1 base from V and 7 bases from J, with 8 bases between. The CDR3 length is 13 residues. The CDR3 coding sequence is TGTGCCAGCAGCTTAGGAGCGAGACAGCCCCAGCATTTT. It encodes CASSLGARQPQHF.

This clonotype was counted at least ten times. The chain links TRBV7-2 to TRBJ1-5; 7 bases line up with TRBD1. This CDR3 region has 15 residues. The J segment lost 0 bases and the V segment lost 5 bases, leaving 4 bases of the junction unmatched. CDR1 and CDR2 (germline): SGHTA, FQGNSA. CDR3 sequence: CASSAQGNSNQPQHF. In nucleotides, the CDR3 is TGTGCCAGCAGCGCACAGGGGAATAGCAATCAGCCCCAGCATTTT. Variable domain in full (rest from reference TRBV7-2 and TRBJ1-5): GAGVSQSPSNKVTEKGKDVELRCDPISGHTALYWYRQSLGQGLEFLIYFQGNSAPDKSGLPSDRFSAERTGGSVSTLTIQRTQQEDSAVYLCASSAQGNSNQPQHFGDGTRLSIL.

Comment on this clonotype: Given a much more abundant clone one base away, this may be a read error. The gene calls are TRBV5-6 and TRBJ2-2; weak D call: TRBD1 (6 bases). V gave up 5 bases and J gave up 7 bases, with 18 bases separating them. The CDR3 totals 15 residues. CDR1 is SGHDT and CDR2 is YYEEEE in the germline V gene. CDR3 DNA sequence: TGTGCCAGCAGGTATGCGCAGATGGGACACGGGGAGCTGTTTTTT. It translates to CASRYAQMGHGELFF.

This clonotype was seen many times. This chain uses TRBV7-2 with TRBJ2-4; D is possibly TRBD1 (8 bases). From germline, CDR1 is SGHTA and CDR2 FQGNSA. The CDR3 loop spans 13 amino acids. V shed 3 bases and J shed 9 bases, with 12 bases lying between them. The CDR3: CASSLDREGIQYF. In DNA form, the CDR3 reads TGTGCCAGCAGCTTGGACAGGGAGGGCATTCAGTACTTC.

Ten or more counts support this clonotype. CDR3 in DNA: TGTGCCAGCAGTGAATCTCCAGGGGGCATTCGGCAGTACGTC. Translation gives CASSESPGGIRQYV. The chain recombines TRBV2 with TRBJ2-7; the match to TRBD1 covers 8 bases. V was clipped by 2 bases and J by 9 bases; unmatched bases: 9. Per germline, CDR1 SNHLY and CDR2 FYNNEI. The CDR3 sequence is 14 residues long.

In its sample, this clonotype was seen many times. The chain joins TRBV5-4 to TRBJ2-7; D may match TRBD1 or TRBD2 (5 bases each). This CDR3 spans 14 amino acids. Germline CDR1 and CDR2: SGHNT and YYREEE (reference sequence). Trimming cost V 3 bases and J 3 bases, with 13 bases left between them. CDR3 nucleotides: TGTGCCAGCAGCTCGGGACGGACGCACTACGAGCAGTACTTC. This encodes CASSSGRTHYEQYF.

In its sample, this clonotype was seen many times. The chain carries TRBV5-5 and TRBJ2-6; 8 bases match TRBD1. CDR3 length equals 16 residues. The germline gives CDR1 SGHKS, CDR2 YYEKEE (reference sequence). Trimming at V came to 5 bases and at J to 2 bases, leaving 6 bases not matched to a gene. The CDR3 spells CASSFTGGPGANVLTF. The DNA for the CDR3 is TGTGCCAGCAGTTTTACAGGGGGGCCTGGGGCCAACGTCCTGACTTTC.

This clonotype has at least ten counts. CDR3 region: CSAAPQTNEKLFF. In nucleotides, the CDR3 is TGCAGTGCTGCCCCACAGACTAATGAAAAACTGTTTTTT. The rearrangement joins TRBV20-1 to TRBJ1-4; D remains unclear. The CDR3 spans 13 residues. The germline gives CDR1 DFQATT, CDR2 SNEGSKA (reference sequence). With 5 bases removed from V and 2 bases from J, the gap between germline ends came to 9 bases.

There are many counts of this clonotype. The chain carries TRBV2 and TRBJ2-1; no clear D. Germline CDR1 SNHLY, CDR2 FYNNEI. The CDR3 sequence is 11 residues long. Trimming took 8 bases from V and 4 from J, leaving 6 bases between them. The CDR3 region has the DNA TGTGCCAGCGGCCTATACAATGAGCAGTTCTTC. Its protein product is CASGLYNEQFF.

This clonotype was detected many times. The CDR3 region has the DNA TGTGCCAGCAGCTTCGCGGCATTTAGCTCCTACGAGCAGTACTTC. Translating it yields CASSFAAFSSYEQYF. This chain joins TRBV7-8 and TRBJ2-7; no firm D call. V was shortened by 3 bases and J by 0 bases, with 12 bases between the two germline ends. Looked up from germline, CDR1 is SGHVS and CDR2 is FQNEAQ. The CDR3 length is 15 residues. The whole variable domain, filled in from reference TRBV7-8 and TRBJ2-7, reads GAGVSQSPRYKVAKRGQDVALRCDPISGHVSLFWYQQALGQGPEFLTYFQNEAQLDKSGLPSDRFFAERPEGSVSTLKIQRTQQEDSAVYLCASSFAAFSSYEQYFGPGTRLTVT.

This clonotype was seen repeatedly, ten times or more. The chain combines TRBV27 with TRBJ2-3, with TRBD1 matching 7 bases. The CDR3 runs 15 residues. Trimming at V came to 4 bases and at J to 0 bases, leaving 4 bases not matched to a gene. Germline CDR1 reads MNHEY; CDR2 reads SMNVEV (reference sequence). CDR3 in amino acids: CASSSPGGSTDTQYF. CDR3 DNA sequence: TGTGCCAGCAGTTCTCCAGGGGGAAGCACAGATACGCAGTATTTT.

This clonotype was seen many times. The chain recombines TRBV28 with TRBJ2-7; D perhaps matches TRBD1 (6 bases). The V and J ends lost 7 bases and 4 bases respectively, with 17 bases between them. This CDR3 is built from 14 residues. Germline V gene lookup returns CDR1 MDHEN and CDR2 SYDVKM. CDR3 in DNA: TGTGCCAGCACCTCAGGACAGTTAAGGTACGAGCAGTACGTC. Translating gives CASTSGQLRYEQYV.

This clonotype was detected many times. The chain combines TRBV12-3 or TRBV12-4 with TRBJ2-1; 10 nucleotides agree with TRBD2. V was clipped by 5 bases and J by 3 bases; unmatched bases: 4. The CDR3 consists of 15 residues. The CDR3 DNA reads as TGTGCCAGCAGTCCTAGCGGGGGATTCTACAATGAGCAGTTCTTC. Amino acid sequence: CASSPSGGFYNEQFF.

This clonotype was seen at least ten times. CDR3 sequence: CASSPRELSTDTQYF. The CDR3 bases are TGTGCCAGCAGCCCCCGGGAGCTTTCCACAGATACGCAGTATTTT. The J gene is TRBJ2-3, the V gene TRBV7-2; D is perhaps TRBD2 (6 bases). Trimming left V 5 bases short and J 2 bases short, with 14 bases between. The CDR3 length is 15 residues. Looked up from germline, CDR1 is SGHTA and CDR2 is FQGNSA.

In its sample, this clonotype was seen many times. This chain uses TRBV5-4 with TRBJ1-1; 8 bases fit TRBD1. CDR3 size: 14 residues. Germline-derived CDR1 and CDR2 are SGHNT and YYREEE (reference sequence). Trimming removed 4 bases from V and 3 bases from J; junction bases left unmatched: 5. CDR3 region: CASSLSTGDTEAFF. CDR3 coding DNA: TGTGCCAGCAGCCTGTCGACAGGGGACACTGAAGCTTTCTTT.

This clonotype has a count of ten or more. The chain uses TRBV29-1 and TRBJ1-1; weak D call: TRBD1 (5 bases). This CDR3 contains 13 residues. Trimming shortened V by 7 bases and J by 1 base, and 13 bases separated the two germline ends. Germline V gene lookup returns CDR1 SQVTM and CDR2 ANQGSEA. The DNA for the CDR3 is TGCAGCGCCGGGGGAGGCAGGAACACTGAAGCTTTCTTT. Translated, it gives CSAGGGRNTEAFF.